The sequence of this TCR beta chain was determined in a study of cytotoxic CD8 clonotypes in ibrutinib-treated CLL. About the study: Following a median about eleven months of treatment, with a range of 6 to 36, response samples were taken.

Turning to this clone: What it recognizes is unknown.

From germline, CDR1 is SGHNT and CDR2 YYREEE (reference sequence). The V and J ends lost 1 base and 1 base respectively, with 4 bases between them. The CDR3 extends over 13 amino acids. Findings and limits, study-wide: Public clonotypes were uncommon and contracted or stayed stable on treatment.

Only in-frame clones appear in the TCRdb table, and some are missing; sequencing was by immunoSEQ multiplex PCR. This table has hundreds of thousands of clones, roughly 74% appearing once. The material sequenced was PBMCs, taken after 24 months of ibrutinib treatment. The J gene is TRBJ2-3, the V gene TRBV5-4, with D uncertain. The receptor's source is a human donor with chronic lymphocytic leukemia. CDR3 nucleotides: TGTGCCAGCAGCTTGCCACGCACAGATACGCAGTATTTT. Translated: CASSLPRTDTQYF.